These 27 T cell receptor beta chains were sequenced from one sample in a study of response to subunit inactivated influenza vaccine. One entry per CDR3 protein, called by TCRdb with MiXCR from the RT-PCR reads. The table records fewer than 600,000 distinct CDR3 sequences, under 8.5% of them present only once. The sequencing here drew on PBMCs from blood, taken less than 30 months after vaccination. Receptors originate from a man between 50 and 70 years old who received an inactivated influenza vaccine.

This clonotype turned up a few times. The V and J genes are TRBV6-2 or TRBV6-3 and TRBJ2-5; D may correspond to TRBD1 or TRBD2 (6 bases each). Trimming removed 4 bases from V and 4 bases from J, with 13 bases in between. The germline gives CDR1 MNHEY, CDR2 SVGEGT. The CDR3 spans 14 residues. CDR3 loop: CASSFGGLGETQYF. The CDR3 nucleotides are TGTGCCAGCAGTTTCGGGGGCTTAGGAGAGACCCAGTACTTC.

This sequence joins TRBV9 and TRBJ1-6; D remains ambiguous. Germline-derived CDR1 and CDR2 are SGDLS and YYNGEE. CDR3 size: 15 residues. Trimming cost V 4 bases and J 7 bases, with 15 bases left between them. This CDR3 is CASSPNGVSNSPLHF. The CDR3 nucleotides are TGTGCCAGCAGCCCTAACGGGGTTTCAAATTCACCCCTCCACTTT.

As to this clonotype: A much larger clone lies a single base off, so this may be a read error. V is TRBV27 and J is TRBJ1-1; the D is unclear. Germline V gene data show CDR1 as MNHEY and CDR2 as SMNVEV (reference sequence). V was trimmed by 5 bases and J by 6 bases, leaving 19 bases between them. The CDR3 is made up of 15 amino acids. The CDR3: CASSPRTSRGSEAFF. Written as DNA, the CDR3 is TGTGCCAGCAGTCCCCGGACGTCTCGAGGGTCTGAAGCTTTCTTT.

This clonotype was recorded at least ten times. The chain recombines TRBV20-1 with TRBJ1-5; D not certain. The CDR3 totals 13 residues. The V end was cut by 6 bases, the J end by 2 bases, with 11 bases between. CDR1 is DFQATT, CDR2 SNEGSKA, per germline (reference sequence). The CDR3 nucleotides read TGCAGTGCCCCTTCGTGGGGCAATCAGCCCCAGCATTTT. This translates into CSAPSWGNQPQHF.

The rearrangement joins TRBV5-5 to TRBJ1-2, with unresolved D. Trimming left V 4 bases short and J 10 bases short, with 20 bases between. Per the germline V gene, CDR1 is SGHKS and CDR2 is YYEKEE (reference sequence). CDR3 length: 14 amino acids. The CDR3 sequence is CASSLDKGISDYTF. The CDR3 DNA reads as TGTGCCAGCAGCCTGGATAAAGGCATAAGTGACTACACCTTC.

This clonotype was seen at least ten times. The junction departs from the called germline gene at one end, perhaps through a read error. V usage is TRBV12-3 or TRBV12-4 and J usage is TRBJ1-6; TRBD1 matches at 7 bases. The CDR3 runs to 14 residues. The CDR3 is CASSPGQYNSPLHF. The CDR3, as DNA: TGCGCCAGCAGCCCGGGACAGTATAATTCACCCCTCCACTTT.

The table lists this clonotype with many counts. V is TRBV29-1 and J is TRBJ1-2; D is uncertain. Trimming cost V 5 bases and J 0 bases, with 16 bases left between them. This CDR3 region has 15 residues. Germline V gives CDR1 SQVTM, CDR2 ANQGSEA. DNA for the CDR3: TGCAGCGTTCCGGGCCTGACGCCCACTAACTATGGCTACACCTTC. Translating gives CSVPGLTPTNYGYTF.

The chain uses TRBV5-5 and TRBJ1-6; D perhaps matches TRBD1 (5 bases). The length of the CDR3 is 14 residues. The germline CDR1 and CDR2 sequences are SGHKS and YYEKEE (reference sequence). V lost 5 bases and J 4 bases, leaving 10 bases between the germline ends. The CDR3 loop is CASSMDMYNSPLHF. As DNA, the CDR3 is TGTGCCAGCAGTATGGACATGTATAATTCACCCCTCCACTTT.

This clonotype was counted ten times or more. CDR3 bases: TGCAGTGCTATGGTAGGATCTCAGCATGGCTACACCTTC. This encodes CSAMVGSQHGYTF. V is TRBV20-1 and J is TRBJ1-2; no clear D gene. V lost 4 bases and J lost 6, with 15 bases in between. Germline V CDR1 and CDR2: DFQATT, SNEGSKA (reference sequence). This CDR3 is 13 amino acids long.

This clonotype was seen a few times. The CDR3 sequence: CASSSGGKYNEQFF. For the CDR3, the DNA is TGTGCCAGCTCGAGCGGGGGGAAGTACAATGAGCAGTTCTTC. The chain is built from TRBV28 and TRBJ2-1, with 9 bases that match TRBD2. The CDR3 runs 14 residues. From germline, CDR1 is MDHEN and CDR2 SYDVKM. Germline trimming cut 8 bases from V and 4 bases from J; bases unmatched to any gene: 6.

This clonotype appeared many times. V and J are TRBV28 and TRBJ2-1; D is unresolved. This CDR3 is 13 amino acids long. Germline assignment: CDR1 MDHEN and CDR2 SYDVKM. V was pared by 10 bases and J by 2 bases, with 12 bases between. The CDR3 DNA reads TGTGCCACTGGAGACGAGACCTACAATGAGCAGTTCTTC. As protein: CATGDETYNEQFF.

This clonotype was picked up a small number of times. This chain uses TRBV24-1 with TRBJ2-1; D is uncertain. CDR1 and CDR2 (germline): KGHDR, SFDVKD. This CDR3 contains 13 residues. The ends were cut back, 2 bases at V and 9 bases at J, with 10 bases in the middle. In DNA form, the CDR3 reads TGTGCCACCAGTGATTCTTCGGGTGGTGAGCAGTTCTTC. It yields the protein CATSDSSGGEQFF.

This clonotype was counted only a few times. This chain joins TRBV5-5 and TRBJ1-4; maybe TRBD1 (6 bases). Looked up from germline, CDR1 is SGHKS and CDR2 is YYEKEE (reference sequence). The CDR3 has 15 amino acids. Between the trimmed V and J ends, which lost 1 base and 11 bases, there was a span of 18 bases. As DNA, the CDR3 is TGTGCCAGCAGCTTGCAGGGGCCCCCAAATGGGAAACTGTTTTTT. This encodes CASSLQGPPNGKLFF.

This clonotype was seen at least ten times. The chain is built from TRBV7-2 and TRBJ1-1; a possible D gene is TRBD1 (6 bases). Germline V CDR1 and CDR2: SGHTA, FQGNSA. This CDR3 is 17 amino acids long. Trimming removed 3 bases at V and 0 bases at J, with 17 bases between. CDR3: CASSLPRPTGLNTEAFF. The CDR3, as DNA: TGTGCCAGCAGCTTGCCGAGACCTACAGGGTTGAACACTGAAGCTTTCTTT.

The genes are TRBV5-5 and TRBJ1-4; 7 nucleotides match TRBD1. CDR3 length equals 14 residues. Per the germline V gene, CDR1 is SGHKS and CDR2 is YYEKEE (reference sequence). With V trimmed by 3 bases and J by 12 bases, 11 bases remained unmatched. The CDR3 DNA follows: TGTGCCAGCAGCTCCACGGGTAGCGACAGGGAACTGTTTTTT. Translated, it gives CASSSTGSDRELFF.

This clonotype was recorded many times. CDR3 DNA: TGTGCCAGCAGCTTTGGCCGGTGGGGCGAAGCTTTCTTT. Residues: CASSFGRWGEAFF. The V gene is TRBV5-5, the J gene TRBJ1-1, with TRBD1 as a possible D gene (5 bases). The CDR3 runs to 13 residues. V lost 2 bases and J 8 bases, leaving 13 bases between the germline ends. The V gene's germline CDR1 is SGHKS and CDR2 YYEKEE (reference sequence).

The V gene is TRBV28, the J gene TRBJ2-1; 8 positions agree with TRBD2. The V gene's germline CDR1 is MDHEN and CDR2 SYDVKM. The CDR3 is 16 amino acids. V gave up 5 bases and J gave up 4 bases; unmatched junction bases: 10. The CDR3 is CASSQYSGTPYNEQFF. The CDR3 region has the DNA TGTGCCAGCAGTCAATATAGCGGGACCCCATACAATGAGCAGTTCTTC.

In its sample, this clonotype was seen a few times. The rearrangement joins TRBV11-2 to TRBJ2-4; D perhaps matches TRBD1 (6 bases). Trimming removed 5 bases at V and 3 bases at J, with 17 bases between. The V gene's germline CDR1 is SGHAT and CDR2 FQNNGV. CDR3 length: 16 amino acids. Here the CDR3 reads CASSTRQAVDKNIQYF. CDR3 nucleotide sequence: TGTGCCAGCAGCACCAGACAGGCCGTAGACAAAAACATTCAGTACTTC.

This clonotype was seen repeatedly, ten times or more. The chain is built from TRBV11-2 and TRBJ1-1; TRBD1 matches at 8 bases. Germline CDR1 and CDR2: SGHAT and FQNNGV. V gave up 2 bases and J gave up 1 base; unmatched junction bases: 3. The CDR3 consists of 15 residues. The CDR3 protein is CASSLLGTGNTEAFF. CDR3 DNA: TGTGCCAGCAGCTTACTCGGGACAGGGAACACTGAAGCTTTCTTT.

This clonotype occurred a few times. The chain combines TRBV5-1 with TRBJ2-1; the D gene could be TRBD1 or TRBD2 (5 bases each). The CDR3 totals 13 residues. Germline-derived CDR1 and CDR2 are SGHRS and YFSETQ. V lost 5 bases and J 8 bases, leaving 14 bases between the germline ends. The CDR3 sequence: CASSPERGDEQFF. The CDR3 region has the DNA TGCGCCAGCAGTCCGGAGAGAGGGGATGAGCAGTTCTTC.

This clonotype occurred many times. The chain couples TRBV10-3 to TRBJ1-2; D possibly corresponds to TRBD1 (5 bases). Germline assignment: CDR1 ENHRY and CDR2 SYGVKD. V was pared by 4 bases and J by 4 bases, with 19 bases between. The CDR3 runs to 16 residues. The CDR3 spells CAISVGGTQEIYGYTF. The CDR3 DNA sequence: TGTGCCATCAGTGTCGGAGGGACGCAGGAGATCTATGGCTACACCTTC.

The table lists this clonotype with a few counts. The V and J genes are TRBV20-1 and TRBJ2-3, with D tentatively TRBD2 (5 bases). Germline CDR1 reads DFQATT; CDR2 reads SNEGSKA (reference sequence). The CDR3 covers 12 residues. Deletions cut 6 bases from V and 6 bases from J, with 13 bases between. CDR3 nucleotides: TGCAGTGCCAGCCGAGGGTCTGATACGCAGTATTTT. Residues: CSASRGSDTQYF.

This sequence joins TRBV12-3 or TRBV12-4 and TRBJ2-3, with D unclear. Trimming removed 2 bases from V and 4 bases from J, with 22 bases in between. This CDR3 contains 18 residues. The CDR3 DNA is TGTGCCAGCAGTTTAACCCTCGAGCCAAGGCCTCCACCAGATACGCAGTATTTT. This gives the protein CASSLTLEPRPPPDTQYF.

This clonotype was counted between two and nine times. The J gene is TRBJ2-5, the V gene TRBV7-2; the match to TRBD2 covers 13 bases. The V segment lost 4 bases and the J segment 2 bases; nucleotides outside the gene matches: 7. CDR3 length: 17 amino acids. Per the germline V gene, CDR1 is SGHTA and CDR2 is FQGNSA. CDR3 amino acids: CASSSHGLAGAQETQYF. For the CDR3, the DNA is TGTGCCAGCAGCTCCCACGGACTAGCGGGGGCTCAAGAGACCCAGTACTTC.

This clonotype has at least ten counts. V and J are TRBV12-3 or TRBV12-4 and TRBJ2-7; 8 bases match TRBD1. J lost 1 base, V lost 8 bases, and 7 bases had no gene match. The CDR3 sequence is 14 residues long. The DNA of the CDR3 is TGTGCCAGCCAAAGACAGGGGCAGTCCTACGAGCAGTACTTC. Amino acid sequence: CASQRQGQSYEQYF.

The genes are TRBV7-8 and TRBJ1-2, with D maybe TRBD1 (6 bases). The V end lost 5 bases, the J end lost 6 bases, and 16 bases lay between the germline ends. The CDR3 runs 14 residues. Germline V gene sequence: CDR1 SGHVS, CDR2 FQNEAQ. The CDR3 coding sequence is TGTGCCAGCAGCCCTGGGAGGGGGGCCCATGGCTACACCTTC. Translated: CASSPGRGAHGYTF.

This clonotype was detected a few times. The gene calls are TRBV11-2 and TRBJ2-3; D may be TRBD1 (6 bases). This CDR3 spans 15 amino acids. Trimming took off 0 bases at V and 0 bases at J, with 7 bases between the two ends. Germline lookup yields CDR1 SGHAT and CDR2 FQNNGV. The DNA of the CDR3 is TGTGCCAGCAGCTTAGAAAGGGGGAGCACAGATACGCAGTATTTT. It translates to CASSLERGSTDTQYF. Based on the CDR3 plus reference TRBV11-2 and TRBJ2-3, the full variable domain is EAGVAQSPRYKIIEKRQSVAFWCNPISGHATLYWYQQILGQGPKLLIQFQNNGVVDDSQLPKDRFSAERLKGVDSTLKIQPAKLEDSAVYLCASSLERGSTDTQYFGPGTRLTVL.